This is a list of T cell receptor beta chains from one sample in a study of cytomegalovirus exposure and HLA in healthy donors. The data were produced by immunoSEQ multiplex PCR, yet TCRdb's version contains in-frame clones alone and is incomplete. This table has around 130,000 clones, 70% to 85% appearing once. Source material: PBMCs. These receptors came from a woman aged 55 to 70 in good health and CMV-seropositive. The CDR3 runs from the conserved cysteine through the conserved F or W. D genes are given only for firm matches. Clone size is stated in some rows and not others, as once, few, many or a class when expanded.

>TRBV14|.|TRBJ1-4|.
TGTGCCAGCAGACGTGGGGGGTATGAAAAACTGTTTTTT
CASRRGGYEKLFF
>TRBV2|.|TRBJ1-4|.
TGTGCCAGCAGTGGGTTTGTCGGAGAGGGTGAAAAACTGTTTTTT
CASSGFVGEGEKLFF
>TRBV5-1|.|TRBJ1-2|.
TGCGCCAGCAGCACACAGGGAGTTGGGAGCTATGGCTACACCTTC
CASSTQGVGSYGYTF
>TRBV7-2|TRBD2|TRBJ2-1|.
TGTGCCAGCAGCTTTACAAGCGGGGGAGTGCGGACTGAGCAGTTCTTC
CASSFTSGGVRTEQFF
>TRBV28|.|TRBJ2-7|.
TGTGCCAGCATTGGGACTCCTACCTACGAGCAGTACTTC
CASIGTPTYEQYF
>TRBV7-9|TRBD1|TRBJ2-5|.
TGTGCCAGCGGCGGGACAGGGGGGACGGAGACCCAGTACTTC
CASGGTGGTETQYF
>TRBV5-1|TRBD2|TRBJ2-5|once
TGCGCCAGCCGACTAGCGGGGGGGCGGGAGACCCAGTACTTC
CASRLAGGRETQYF
>TRBV10-3|.|TRBJ1-1|.
TGTGCCAGCAAGCCACATCCGGGACACGAGAACACTGAAGCTTTCTTT
CASKPHPGHENTEAFF
>TRBV19|.|TRBJ2-6|.
TGTGCCAGCCATGAAGGCGGGACTGGGGCCAACGTCCTGACTTTC
CASHEGGTGANVLTF
>TRBV4-2|.|TRBJ1-6|.
TGTGCCAGCAGCCAAGACAGGGCAAGCTCACCCCTCCACTTT
CASSQDRASSPLHF
>TRBV28|.|TRBJ2-6|few
TGTGCCAGCAGTTTATTTAATTCTGGGGCCAACGTCCTGACTTTC
CASSLFNSGANVLTF
>TRBV14|.|TRBJ2-6|.
TGTGCCAGCAGCCAAGGGGTTTTGCGGTCTGGGGCCAACGTCCTGACTTTC
CASSQGVLRSGANVLTF
>TRBV11-2|.|TRBJ1-5|.
TGTGCCAGCAGCTTAGATCCCGCCAGGGCGGATCAGCCCCAGCATTTT
CASSLDPARADQPQHF
>TRBV9|TRBD1|TRBJ1-2|.
TGTGCCAGCGAGGGACAGGGGATCTATGGCTACACCTTC
CASEGQGIYGYTF
>TRBV10-3|TRBD1|TRBJ2-7|.
TGTGCCATCAGCGGCCCCCAGGGACAGGGGAAACTTAAGTCCTACGAGCAGTACTTC
CAISGPQGQGKLKSYEQYF
>TRBV5-1|.|TRBJ1-6|.
TGCGCCAGCAGGCAGGCAGGGTCTCTGGAGTCACCCCTCCACTTT
CASRQAGSLESPLHF
>TRBV10-1|.|TRBJ1-3|once
TGCGCCAGCAGTCCGGACAGTTCTGGAAACACCATATATTTT
CASSPDSSGNTIYF
>TRBV6-5|TRBD1|TRBJ1-4|.
TGTGCCAGCACTCCAGGGGGCGCGGTTGAAAAACTGTTTTTT
CASTPGGAVEKLFF
>TRBV11-2|TRBD1|TRBJ1-5|few
TGTGCCAGCAGCCCACGGACAGGGAAGGACGGTCAGCCCCAGCATTTT
CASSPRTGKDGQPQHF
>TRBV7-9|TRBD2|TRBJ2-4|few
TGTGTAACCAACAGCGGGGGGGCCGCCAAAAACATTCAGTACTTC
CVTNSGGAAKNIQYF